These 10 T cell receptor beta chains originate from one sample sequenced in a study of blood T cell repertoires in COVID-19. Profiled with immunoSEQ multiplex PCR; TCRdb holds only in-frame clones, not every one. Counted here are nearly 90,000 clones, more than 70% occurring once; the ten biggest clones make up about 0.51%. Material: peripheral blood. All receptors come from a man aged 55 to 70 with acute or convalescent COVID-19.

The V and J genes are TRBV27 and TRBJ2-7, with no clear D. Germline V lookup: CDR1 MNHEY, CDR2 SMNVEV (reference sequence). V was trimmed by 4 bases and J by 0 bases, leaving 4 bases between them. This CDR3 comprises 12 residues. Here the CDR3 reads CASSSNSYEQYF. CDR3 coding DNA: TGTGCCAGCAGTTCCAACTCCTACGAGCAGTACTTC.

The chain couples TRBV24-1 to TRBJ2-2; the D is unclear. From germline, CDR1 is KGHDR and CDR2 SFDVKD. This CDR3 comprises 13 residues. Trimming cost V 0 bases and J 5 bases, with 3 bases left between them. The CDR3 here is CATSDLSTGELFF. DNA of the CDR3: TGTGCCACCAGTGATTTGTCAACCGGGGAGCTGTTTTTT.

This CDR3 is CASTAAGGYNEQFF. The CDR3 nucleotides read TGCGCCAGCACCGCCGCAGGGGGATACAATGAGCAGTTCTTC. The gene calls are TRBV5-1 and TRBJ2-1, with TRBD1 matching over 7 bases. The germline gives CDR1 SGHRS, CDR2 YFSETQ. The CDR3 is made up of 14 amino acids. The V segment lost 6 bases and the J segment 4 bases; nucleotides outside the gene matches: 7.

This chain uses TRBV5-1 with TRBJ1-1; 9 positions match TRBD1. V lost 4 bases and J lost 5; bases outside the gene matches: 9. The CDR3 loop spans 15 amino acids. From germline, CDR1 is SGHRS and CDR2 YFSETQ. The CDR3 nucleotides read TGCGCCAGCAGCGCTGGACAGGGGCGGGAAACTGAAGCTTTCTTT. It encodes CASSAGQGRETEAFF.

The chain is built from TRBV10-1 and TRBJ1-4; no definite D call. V was trimmed by 4 bases and J by 6 bases, leaving 9 bases between them. CDR1 is WNHNN, CDR2 SYGVQD, per germline (reference sequence). The CDR3 is made up of 13 amino acids. The CDR3 loop reads CASSASLDEKLFF. The CDR3 DNA reads as TGCGCCAGCAGTGCCAGTCTCGATGAAAAACTGTTTTTT.

V is TRBV5-6 and J is TRBJ1-3; TRBD1 agrees at 9 bases. The CDR3 runs 15 residues. Germline V lookup: CDR1 SGHDT, CDR2 YYEEEE. The V segment lost 3 bases and the J segment 2 bases; nucleotides outside the gene matches: 3. CDR3 nucleotide sequence: TGTGCCAGCAGCTCCGGGACAGGGACTGGAAACACCATATATTTT. Translated, it gives CASSSGTGTGNTIYF. The full variable domain, with the rest looked up from reference TRBV5-6 and TRBJ1-3, is DAGVTQSPTHLIKTRGQQVTLRCSPKSGHDTVSWYQQALGQGPQFIFQYYEEEERQRGNFPDRFSGHQFPNYSSELNVNALLLGDSALYLCASSSGTGTGNTIYFGEGSWLTVV.

The V gene is TRBV30, the J gene TRBJ1-1; D not certain. V lost 0 bases, J lost 7 bases, and 6 bases lay in between. The CDR3 sequence is 11 residues long. The germline CDR1 and CDR2 sequences are GTSNPN and SVGIG (reference sequence). The CDR3 loop reads CAWSVSGEAFF. The CDR3 coding sequence is TGTGCCTGGAGTGTCTCAGGTGAAGCTTTCTTT.

This chain links TRBV2 with TRBJ2-2; 8 bases map to TRBD1. The V gene's germline CDR1 is SNHLY and CDR2 FYNNEI. The trim removed 4 bases at V and 6 bases at J, leaving 7 bases unmatched. The CDR3 covers 15 residues. This CDR3 reads CASSVVQGASGELFF. CDR3 nucleotides: TGTGCCAGCAGTGTCGTCCAGGGGGCCTCCGGGGAGCTGTTTTTT.

V gene TRBV12-3 or TRBV12-4 combines with J gene TRBJ1-1; D remains unclear. This CDR3 has 13 amino acids. V gave up 3 bases and J gave up 1 base, with 6 bases separating them. The DNA for the CDR3 is TGTGCCAGCAGTTTGGTAGAGAACACTGAAGCTTTCTTT. Translation gives CASSLVENTEAFF.

V gene TRBV7-9 combines with J gene TRBJ2-5, with 9 bases aligning to TRBD2. The CDR3 length is 14 residues. Germline-derived CDR1 and CDR2 are SEHNR and FQNEAQ (reference sequence). Germline trimming cut 5 bases from V and 4 bases from J; bases unmatched to any gene: 5. This chain's CDR3 is CASSLGTSRETQYF. The DNA of the CDR3 is TGTGCCAGCAGCCTGGGGACTAGCCGAGAGACCCAGTACTTC.